Each of the 18 T cell receptor beta chains below was sequenced from the same sample in a study of OX40 agonist ivuxolimab in advanced cancers. Here immunoSEQ multiplex PCR was the method, and the copy in TCRdb shows in-frame clones only, minus some. Of about 26,000 clones listed, 76% are singletons. This material consisted of CD4+ or CD8+ T cells sorted from blood, taken in a trial of the OX40 agonist ivuxolimab. The receptor source for this set is an adult with an advanced solid tumor such as melanoma, head and neck, liver or kidney cancer.

The V gene is TRBV6-5, the J gene TRBJ2-2, with D hard to call. The V end lost 2 bases, the J end lost 4 bases, and 8 bases lay between the germline ends. Looked up from germline, CDR1 is MNHEY and CDR2 is SVGAGI. CDR3 length: 14 residues. CDR3 coding DNA: TGTGCCAGCAGTTACAGGCAGTCCACCGGGGAGCTGTTTTTT. Translated, it gives CASSYRQSTGELFF.

This chain links TRBV7-9 with TRBJ1-2; 7 bases line up with TRBD1. V dropped 1 base and J dropped 10; count of bases not matched to a gene: 6. CDR3 length: 13 residues. Looked up from germline, CDR1 is SEHNR and CDR2 is FQNEAQ (reference sequence). CDR3 region: CASSLEGAADYTF. CDR3 nucleotides: TGTGCCAGCAGCTTAGAGGGGGCCGCGGACTACACCTTC. The full variable domain, its missing parts supplied by reference TRBV7-9 and TRBJ1-2, is DTGVSQNPRHKITKRGQNVTFRCDPISEHNRLYWYRQTLGQGPEFLTYFQNEAQLEKSRLLSDRFSAERPKGSFSTLEIQRTEQGDSAMYLCASSLEGAADYTFGSGTRLTVV.

The chain couples TRBV6-6 to TRBJ2-1; 9 bases match TRBD2. The length of the CDR3 is 16 residues. The V gene end was trimmed by 7 bases and the J gene end by 4 bases; junction bases not matched to a gene: 11. Germline V gene sequence: CDR1 MNHNY, CDR2 SVGAGI (reference sequence). The CDR3 reads CASMFWLAGTYNEQFF. The CDR3 coding sequence is TGTGCCAGCATGTTTTGGCTAGCGGGGACGTACAATGAGCAGTTCTTC.

This clone is categorized as large (0.1 to 1%). The V call is TRBV6-1, the J call TRBJ1-3; D unresolved. Germline-derived CDR1 and CDR2 are MNHNS and SASEGT. CDR3 length: 15 residues. Trimming shortened V by 2 bases and J by 0 bases, and 8 bases separated the two germline ends. The CDR3 sequence is CASSEIYYSGNTIYF. The CDR3, as DNA: TGTGCCAGCAGTGAAATATACTACTCTGGAAACACCATATATTTT.

This clone was detected only a few times. The V and J genes are TRBV15 and TRBJ1-6, with TRBD1 as a possible D gene (5 bases). Germline CDR1 and CDR2: LNHNV and YYDKDF (reference sequence). The CDR3 runs to 15 residues. V lost 0 bases and J 10 bases, leaving 13 bases between the germline ends. CDR3 amino acids: CATSRERGVGSPLHF. Here the CDR3 DNA reads TGTGCCACCAGCAGAGAAAGAGGGGTGGGGTCACCCCTCCACTTT.

V and J are TRBV5-4 and TRBJ1-2; D is undetermined. Germline CDR1 and CDR2: SGHNT and YYREEE (reference sequence). The length of the CDR3 is 16 residues. V was trimmed by 2 bases and J by 2 bases, leaving 16 bases between them. CDR3 in amino acids: CASSFGRHRENYGYTF. The CDR3, as DNA: TGTGCCAGCAGCTTCGGTCGACACAGAGAGAACTATGGCTACACCTTC. Full variable domain (rest looked up from reference TRBV5-4 and TRBJ1-2): ETGVTQSPTHLIKTRGQQVTLRCSSQSGHNTVSWYQQALGQGPQFIFQYYREEENGRGNFPPRFSGLQFPNYSSELNVNALELDDSALYLCASSFGRHRENYGYTFGSGTRLTVV.

The table lists this clone with a count of one. The rearrangement joins TRBV5-1 to TRBJ1-1, with D hard to call. Between the trimmed V and J ends, which lost 2 bases and 2 bases, there was a span of 7 bases. The CDR3 loop spans 13 amino acids. CDR1 and CDR2 (germline): SGHRS, YFSETQ. The CDR3: CASSFERNTEAFF. Written as DNA, the CDR3 is TGCGCCAGCAGCTTTGAACGAAACACTGAAGCTTTCTTT. The full variable domain, completed using reference TRBV5-1 and TRBJ1-1, is KAGVTQTPRYLIKTRGQQVTLSCSPISGHRSVSWYQQTPGQGLQFLFEYFSETQRNKGNFPGRFSGRQFSNSRSEMNVSTLELGDSALYLCASSFERNTEAFFGQGTRLTVV.

Only a few counts were recorded for this clone. The V gene is TRBV7-9, the J gene TRBJ1-1, with a weak D call TRBD1 (5 bases). Germline V gene sequence: CDR1 SEHNR, CDR2 FQNEAQ (reference sequence). The CDR3 is 14 residues long. The V end was cut by 1 base, the J end by 8 bases, with 14 bases between. CDR3 in amino acids: CASSLGVGAGEAFF. CDR3 in DNA: TGTGCCAGCAGCTTAGGTGTCGGGGCCGGAGAAGCTTTCTTT.

The CDR3 protein is CASSRNPAGSSYEQYF. As DNA, the CDR3 is TGTGCCAGCAGCCGAAATCCGGCGGGAAGCTCCTACGAGCAGTACTTC. This chain joins TRBV11-3 and TRBJ2-7, with D possibly matching TRBD2 (6 bases). The V end was cut by 5 bases, the J end by 0 bases, with 17 bases between. The germline V gene encodes CDR1 SGHNT and CDR2 YENEEA. This CDR3 region has 16 residues. Based on the CDR3 plus reference TRBV11-3 and TRBJ2-7, the full variable domain is EAGVVQSPRYKIIEKKQPVAFWCNPISGHNTLYWYLQNLGQGPELLIRYENEEAVDDSQLPKDRFSAERLKGVDSTLKIQPAELGDSAVYLCASSRNPAGSSYEQYFGPGTRLTVT.

The gene calls are TRBV28 and TRBJ2-1; maybe TRBD1 (5 bases). The germline gives CDR1 MDHEN, CDR2 SYDVKM. The germline V and J ends were trimmed by 7 bases and 4 bases, with 11 bases remaining between them. The CDR3 loop spans 13 amino acids. The chain's CDR3 is CASMGRGYNEQFF. As DNA, the CDR3 is TGTGCCAGCATGGGAAGGGGTTACAATGAGCAGTTCTTC.

Relative to its sample, this clone is medium-sized. The J gene is TRBJ1-1, the V gene TRBV10-3; unclear D gene. Per germline, CDR1 ENHRY and CDR2 SYGVKD. CDR3 length equals 14 residues. Trimming removed 6 bases at V and 1 base at J, with 12 bases between. CDR3 residues: CAISQQTQNTEAFF. CDR3 sequence (DNA): TGTGCCATCAGCCAACAGACCCAGAACACTGAAGCTTTCTTT.

The rearrangement uses TRBV19 and TRBJ1-2; D gene ambiguous. Trimming shortened V by 0 bases and J by 0 bases, and 11 bases separated the two germline ends. There are 16 residues in the CDR3. From germline, CDR1 is LNHDA and CDR2 SQIVND (reference sequence). Here the CDR3 DNA reads TGTGCCAGTAGTATAGAGGCGAGGTCCCCTAACTATGGCTACACCTTC. Translation gives CASSIEARSPNYGYTF.

With respect to this clone: A much larger clone sits a single nucleotide away, making a read error possible. This chain connects TRBV6-1 to TRBJ2-5, with a possible D match to TRBD1 (5 bases). The V gene's germline CDR1 is MNHNS and CDR2 SASEGT. There are 13 residues in the CDR3. The V and J ends lost 4 bases and 3 bases respectively, with 9 bases between them. CDR3 sequence reads: CASSVAREETQYF. The CDR3 region has the DNA TGTGCCAGCAGTGTAGCCAGGGAAGAGACCCAGTACTTC.

The chain couples TRBV15 to TRBJ1-3, with D unresolved. V was shortened by 6 bases and J by 1 base, with 4 bases between the two germline ends. Germline V gene lookup returns CDR1 LNHNV and CDR2 YYDKDF (reference sequence). The CDR3 is 12 amino acids. CDR3 protein: CATSRSGNTIYF. The CDR3 coding sequence is TGTGCCACCAGTCGGTCTGGAAACACCATATATTTT.

The gene calls are TRBV28 and TRBJ1-2, with D hard to call. Germline V lookup: CDR1 MDHEN, CDR2 SYDVKM. The V end was cut by 7 bases, the J end by 8 bases, with 14 bases between. The CDR3 length is 12 residues. CDR3 residues: CASTPDGRGYTF. In DNA form, the CDR3 reads TGTGCCAGCACCCCGGACGGAAGGGGCTACACCTTC.

The rearrangement uses TRBV7-8 and TRBJ2-5; D tentatively fits TRBD1 or TRBD2 (6 bases each). CDR3 size: 16 residues. Per germline, CDR1 SGHVS and CDR2 FQNEAQ. V was cut by 6 bases and J by 5 bases, with 22 bases left in between. The CDR3 coding sequence is TGTGCCAGCAGTCGGAGGGGGACCATAAAGGAGGAGACCCAGTACTTC. Protein product: CASSRRGTIKEETQYF.

Here the CDR3 reads CAWSRNLPEAFF. The CDR3 DNA is TGTGCCTGGAGTAGAAATCTTCCCGAAGCTTTCTTT. The rearrangement uses TRBV30 and TRBJ1-1, with D uncertain. In germline, CDR1 is GTSNPN, CDR2 SVGIG (reference sequence). This CDR3 is 12 amino acids long. V was trimmed by 2 bases and J by 8 bases, leaving 12 bases between them. Full variable domain (missing parts from reference TRBV30 and TRBJ1-1): SQTIHQWPATLVQPVGSPLSLECTVEGTSNPNLYWYRQAAGRGLQLLFYSVGIGQISSEVPQNLSASRPQDRQFILSSKKLLLSDSGFYLCAWSRNLPEAFFGQGTRLTVV.

This clone was recorded a few times. CDR3 sequence: CASSLDWGNRNTEAFF. CDR3 coding DNA: TGTGCCAGCAGCTTAGATTGGGGAAATCGGAACACTGAAGCTTTCTTT. This chain uses TRBV11-2 with TRBJ1-1; D remains ambiguous. The CDR3 is 16 amino acids. Per germline, CDR1 SGHAT and CDR2 FQNNGV. The V and J ends lost 0 bases and 1 base respectively, with 12 bases between them.